These T cell receptor beta chains were read from a single sample in a study of TIL therapy for anti-PD-1-resistant metastatic lung cancer. Sequencing used immunoSEQ multiplex PCR; TCRdb keeps in-frame clones, though not all of them. This table holds about 36,000 clones, around 70% found once. This sample comprised blood, obtained at baseline. The receptors were sampled from a person aged 25 to 80 with non-small cell lung cancer. The CDR3 runs from the conserved cysteine through the conserved F or W. The order of the fields is clone size, D gene, V gene, J gene, CDR3 protein, CDR3 DNA. D genes are given only for firm matches. Clone sizes are given selectively: once, few, many, or a class where the clone is expanded.

.	TRBD1	TRBV5-6	TRBJ2-4	CASSLAGGQGRNIQYF	TGTGCCAGCAGCTTGGCCGGGGGACAGGGTAGGAACATTCAGTACTTC
.	TRBD1	TRBV7-9	TRBJ2-2	CASTRFGTGATGELFF	TGTGCCAGCACCCGTTTTGGGACAGGGGCTACCGGGGAGCTGTTTTTT
.	.	TRBV11-1	TRBJ2-7	CASSGRDGHLEQYF	TGTGCCAGCAGCGGCCGGGACGGACACTTGGAGCAGTACTTC
.	.	TRBV28	TRBJ2-7	CASSLSWQGSYEQYF	TGTGCCAGCAGTTTATCATGGCAGGGGTCCTACGAGCAGTACTTC
once	.	TRBV19	TRBJ1-3	CASSIAGQLYSGNTIYF	TGTGCCAGTAGTATAGCAGGACAGCTTTACTCTGGAAACACCATATATTTT
.	.	TRBV2	TRBJ2-2	CASSPEATNTGELFF	TGTGCCAGCAGTCCCGAGGCAACGAACACCGGGGAGCTGTTTTTT
few	TRBD1	TRBV7-2	TRBJ1-6	CASSLGHQGGTSPLHF	TGTGCCAGCAGCTTAGGGCATCAGGGGGGGACTTCACCCCTCCACTTT
.	.	TRBV2	TRBJ2-2	CASKYRSNTGELFF	TGTGCCAGCAAATACAGGAGTAACACCGGGGAGCTGTTTTTT
.	TRBD2	TRBV11-2	TRBJ2-7	CASSITSGTSGSNEQYF	TGTGCCAGCAGCATAACCTCCGGGACTAGCGGGAGCAATGAGCAGTACTTC
.	.	TRBV6-8	TRBJ2-2	CASSYSPSRGHLGNTGELFF	TGTGCCAGCAGTTACTCCCCCTCGCGGGGGCACTTGGGGAACACCGGGGAGCTGTTTTTT
.	TRBD1	TRBV7-2	TRBJ2-2	CASSRRGTGVNTGELFF	TGTGCCAGCAGTCGGCGAGGGACAGGGGTGAACACCGGGGAGCTGTTTTTT
.	TRBD2	TRBV7-7	TRBJ2-3	CASSLGLAASTDTQYF	TGTGCCAGCAGCTTAGGGCTAGCGGCTAGCACAGATACGCAGTATTTT
.	.	TRBV28	TRBJ1-1	CASSLQVDTEAFF	TGTGCCAGCAGTTTACAGGTGGACACTGAAGCTTTCTTT
.	.	TRBV11-2	TRBJ2-3	CASSLAGDSTDTQYF	TGTGCCAGCAGCTTAGCAGGGGACAGCACAGATACGCAGTATTTT
.	TRBD2	TRBV7-2	TRBJ2-7	CASSFRLASYEQYF	TGTGCCAGCAGCTTCAGACTAGCCTCCTACGAGCAGTACTTC
.	TRBD1	TRBV28	TRBJ2-3	CASSFIQGDTQYF	TGTGCCAGCAGTTTCATACAGGGGGATACGCAGTATTTT
.	TRBD1	TRBV7-2	TRBJ1-5	CASQPGQGDRGDQPQHF	TGTGCCAGCCAACCGGGACAGGGGGACCGAGGGGATCAGCCCCAGCATTTT
.	.	TRBV11-2	TRBJ2-4	CASSLRWADDIQYF	TGTGCCAGCAGCTTACGATGGGCGGACGACATTCAGTACTTC
few	.	TRBV6-5	TRBJ1-1	CASSYGGAEAFF	TGTGCCAGCAGTTACGGGGGCGCTGAAGCTTTCTTT
.	TRBD1	TRBV6-6	TRBJ1-1	CASSRDSLYTEAFF	TGTGCCAGCAGTCGGGACAGCCTTTACACTGAAGCTTTCTTT
.	.	TRBV5-1	TRBJ1-2	CASSSKPQGFEYGYTF	TGCGCCAGCAGCTCAAAACCTCAGGGTTTTGAGTATGGCTACACCTTC
.	TRBD1	TRBV6-1	TRBJ2-1	CASSGRTGRSYNEQFF	TGTGCCAGCAGTGGAAGGACAGGGAGGTCCTACAATGAGCAGTTCTTC
.	TRBD2	TRBV5-4	TRBJ2-1	CASSPEPGLAHRSSYNEQFF	TGTGCCAGCAGCCCGGAACCGGGACTAGCGCATAGGAGCTCCTACAATGAGCAGTTCTTC
.	TRBD1	TRBV6-5	TRBJ1-2	CASTRTGGYYGYTF	TGTGCCAGCACCCGGACAGGGGGCTACTATGGCTACACCTTC
.	TRBD1	TRBV29-1	TRBJ1-1	CSVQRGTGDTEAFF	TGCAGCGTTCAAAGAGGGACAGGGGACACTGAAGCTTTCTTT
few	.	TRBV4-2	TRBJ1-5	CASSLGEVQPQHF	TGTGCCAGCAGTCTCGGAGAGGTTCAGCCCCAGCATTTT
few	TRBD2	TRBV2	TRBJ2-2	CASIRGAGGTGELFF	TGTGCCAGCATCAGGGGAGCGGGAGGCACCGGGGAGCTGTTTTTT
.	.	TRBV7-3	TRBJ2-7	CASSQGLWDEQYF	TGTGCCAGCAGCCAGGGCCTTTGGGACGAGCAGTACTTC
.	.	TRBV9	TRBJ2-7	CASSPGGGGSYEQYF	TGTGCCAGCAGCCCCGGCGGTGGGGGCTCCTACGAGCAGTACTTC
.	TRBD1	TRBV7-3	TRBJ1-1	CASSLKPQGARAFF	TGTGCCAGCAGCTTAAAGCCCCAGGGGGCGCGAGCTTTCTTT
.	.	TRBV6-4	TRBJ2-2	CASSEGETGELFF	TGTGCCAGCAGTGAGGGGGAGACCGGGGAGCTGTTTTTT
.	.	TRBV28	TRBJ2-7	CASSSGQGYEQYF	TGTGCCAGCAGCTCAGGGCAGGGGTACGAGCAGTACTTC
.	.	TRBV6-5	TRBJ1-6	CASSYSPGTIGSPLHF	TGTGCCAGCAGTTACTCGCCCGGGACGATAGGATCACCCCTCCACTTT
.	.	TRBV6-1	TRBJ2-6	CASSEGPSGANVLTF	TGTGCCAGCAGTGAGGGACCCTCTGGGGCCAACGTCCTGACTTTC
.	.	TRBV6-1	TRBJ1-1	CASSGKSNTEAFF	TGTGCCAGCAGTGGAAAGTCGAACACTGAAGCTTTCTTT
.	.	TRBV7-2	TRBJ1-4	CASSLGRGRGKLFF	TGTGCCAGCAGCTTAGGACGGGGGCGCGGAAAACTGTTTTTT
few	TRBD2	TRBV2	TRBJ2-1	CASSETRGAGNEQFF	TGTGCCAGCAGTGAAACGCGGGGGGCCGGCAATGAGCAGTTCTTC
.	TRBD1	TRBV28	TRBJ2-6	CASGNYRDRVFSGANVLTF	TGTGCCAGCGGAAACTACCGGGACAGGGTTTTCTCTGGGGCCAACGTCCTGACTTTC
.	.	TRBV28	TRBJ1-5	CASRPNTGWNQPQHF	TGTGCCAGCAGACCTAATACAGGGTGGAATCAGCCCCAGCATTTT
once	.	TRBV18	TRBJ2-7	CASSLHRDAYEQYF	TGTGCCAGCTCACTACACAGGGACGCCTACGAGCAGTACTTC
.	.	TRBV7-1	TRBJ2-6	CASSVEKGQSRANVLTF	TGTGCCAGCAGCGTAGAGAAAGGACAAAGTCGGGCCAACGTCCTGACTTTC
.	.	TRBV7-3	TRBJ2-3	CASNLGGGSTDTQYF	TGTGCCAGCAACCTGGGTGGCGGGAGCACAGATACGCAGTATTTT
few	.	TRBV30	TRBJ1-5	CAWSRGSQPQHF	TGTGCCTGGTCCAGGGGATCTCAGCCCCAGCATTTT
.	.	TRBV6-5	TRBJ1-2	CASSLGGELGNYGYTF	TGTGCCAGCAGTTTAGGGGGTGAATTAGGCAACTATGGCTACACCTTC
few	.	TRBV28	TRBJ1-1	CATNPGLPEAFF	TGTGCCACTAATCCGGGACTCCCTGAAGCTTTCTTT
medium-sized	TRBD1	TRBV6-1	TRBJ1-5	CASSETQGGYQPQHF	TGTGCCAGCAGTGAAACACAGGGGGGTTACCAGCCCCAGCATTTT
.	.	TRBV5-1	TRBJ2-2	CASRGGKGTGELFF	TGCGCCAGCAGGGGGGGAAAAGGCACCGGGGAGCTGTTTTTT
.	.	TRBV7-2	TRBJ1-3	CASSTYTNTIYF	TGTGCCAGCAGCACCTACACTAACACCATATATTTT
.	.	TRBV5-1	TRBJ1-2	CASRYGGKEGNGYTF	TGCGCCAGCAGATACGGAGGGAAGGAGGGGAACGGCTACACCTTC
.	.	TRBV11-1	TRBJ2-7	CSSSQVLAKTYEQYF	TGTTCCAGCAGCCAAGTTCTAGCGAAGACCTACGAGCAGTACTTC
.	TRBD1	TRBV18	TRBJ1-1	CASMGQGNTEAFF	TGTGCCAGCATGGGACAGGGGAACACTGAAGCTTTCTTT
.	.	TRBV6-6	TRBJ2-1	CASSTTGATVIF	TGTGCCAGCAGCACAACCGGAGCGACGGTAATCTTC
.	TRBD1	TRBV29-1	TRBJ2-5	CSVELTGEETQYF	TGCAGCGTTGAATTAACAGGGGAGGAGACCCAGTACTTC
.	.	TRBV15	TRBJ1-2	CATSSPLFQANGYTF	TGTGCCACCAGCAGTCCCCTCTTCCAGGCTAATGGCTACACCTTC
.	.	TRBV15	TRBJ2-5	CATSRDGETQYF	TGTGCCACCAGCAGGGATGGAGAGACCCAGTACTTC
.	.	TRBV5-5	TRBJ1-2	CASSQTRDIDYGYTF	TGTGCCAGCAGCCAGACCAGGGATATAGACTATGGCTACACCTTC
.	.	TRBV27	TRBJ1-2	CASSPRTDYNYGYTF	TGTGCCAGCAGTCCTCGGACGGATTATAACTATGGCTACACCTTC
.	.	TRBV9	TRBJ1-1	CASSPTGWSTEAFF	TGTGCCAGCAGCCCCACAGGGTGGAGCACTGAAGCTTTCTTT
.	.	TRBV28	TRBJ2-1	CASSKVREPTNEQFF	TGTGCCAGCAGTAAGGTTCGGGAGCCTACCAATGAGCAGTTCTTC